Listed below are T cell receptor beta chains from one sample, sequenced in a study of blood T cell repertoires in COVID-19. Produced via immunoSEQ multiplex PCR; TCRdb's table is partial and in-frame only. The data hold about 170,000 clones, with roughly nine tenths observed a single time. The sample consisted of peripheral blood. These receptors all stem from a woman aged 60-70 years with COVID-19, enrolled during active disease. The CDR3 runs from the conserved cysteine through the conserved F or W. D genes are given only for firm matches. Rows may omit the clone size; those that give it use once, few, many or a size class.

abundance	v_gene	j_gene	d_gene	CDR3aa	CDR3nt
.	TRBV15	TRBJ2-7	TRBD1	CATSRADREAYEQYF	TGTGCCACCAGCAGAGCAGACAGGGAAGCCTACGAGCAGTACTTC
.	TRBV7-3	TRBJ1-1	.	CASSLTANTEAFF	TGTGCCAGCAGCTTAACGGCTAACACTGAAGCTTTCTTT
.	TRBV11-2	TRBJ2-4	TRBD1	CASSWDDRDRDIQYF	TGTGCCAGCAGCTGGGACGACAGGGATCGGGACATTCAGTACTTC
.	TRBV24-1	TRBJ2-3	.	CATSENPVTDTQYF	TGTGCCACCAGTGAAAATCCCGTAACAGATACGCAGTATTTT
.	TRBV6-5	TRBJ2-1	.	CASSYRGRRGNEQFF	TGTGCCAGCAGTTACCGGGGGAGAAGAGGGAATGAGCAGTTCTTC
.	TRBV7-9	TRBJ1-1	TRBD1	CASTLQGANTEAFF	TGTGCCAGCACCTTACAGGGGGCTAACACTGAAGCTTTCTTT
.	TRBV7-9	TRBJ2-2	.	CASSPQGTGELFF	TGTGCCAGCAGCCCACAGGGCACCGGGGAGCTGTTTTTT
.	TRBV19	TRBJ2-7	TRBD2	CASSIGLGDYEQYF	TGTGCCAGTAGTATCGGACTAGGAGACTACGAGCAGTACTTC
few	TRBV6-2/TRBV6-3	TRBJ1-2	TRBD1	CASSSHRGENYGYTF	TGTGCCAGCAGTTCGCACAGGGGCGAGAACTATGGCTACACCTTC
.	TRBV3-1/TRBV3-2	TRBJ2-7	TRBD1	CASSQEGGTGDYEQYF	TGTGCCAGCAGCCAAGAAGGGGGGACAGGTGACTACGAGCAGTACTTC
.	TRBV3-1/TRBV3-2	TRBJ1-1	.	CASSQLGGAVNTEAFF	TGTGCCAGCAGCCAATTAGGAGGAGCGGTGAACACTGAAGCTTTCTTT
.	TRBV24-1	TRBJ2-7	TRBD1	CATSDSLRQGVSYEQYF	TGTGCCACCAGTGATTCCCTTCGACAGGGGGTATCCTACGAGCAGTACTTC
.	TRBV5-1	TRBJ2-3	TRBD1	CASTRTGAGDTQYF	TGCGCCAGCACGAGGACAGGGGCGGGAGATACGCAGTATTTT
.	TRBV28	TRBJ2-7	TRBD1	CASTLGTASSYEQYF	TGTGCCAGCACTTTAGGGACAGCGAGCTCCTACGAGCAGTACTTC
.	TRBV6-1	TRBJ2-1	.	CASSEKGSAYNEQFF	TGTGCCAGCAGTGAAAAAGGGAGTGCCTACAATGAGCAGTTCTTC
.	TRBV6-6	TRBJ2-3	TRBD2	CASIRAGGTDTQYF	TGTGCCAGCATTCGAGCGGGAGGGACAGATACGCAGTATTTT
.	TRBV7-9	TRBJ2-5	TRBD2	CASSLRPTSGSETQYF	TGTGCCAGCAGCTTAAGACCCACTAGCGGGAGTGAGACCCAGTACTTC
.	TRBV7-2	TRBJ2-4	.	CASSLDRGKNIQYF	TGTGCCAGCAGCTTGGACAGAGGCAAAAACATTCAGTACTTC
.	TRBV2	TRBJ1-5	.	CASKGQTGQPQHF	TGTGCCAGCAAGGGCCAAACGGGGCAGCCCCAGCATTTT
.	TRBV6-6	TRBJ1-1	.	CASSYPAEAFF	TGTGCCAGCAGTTACCCTGCTGAAGCTTTCTTT
.	TRBV6-6	TRBJ2-7	TRBD2	CASSYRGLAGYEQYF	TGTGCCAGCAGTTACCGGGGACTAGCGGGTTACGAGCAGTACTTC
.	TRBV7-6	TRBJ2-2	TRBD1	CASSLDSQGANTGELFF	TGTGCCAGCAGCTTAGATAGCCAGGGGGCCAACACCGGGGAGCTGTTTTTT
.	TRBV9	TRBJ1-4	.	CASSVGSLGEKLFF	TGTGCCAGCAGCGTAGGTTCGCTCGGGGAAAAACTGTTTTTT
.	TRBV21-1	TRBJ2-7	.	CASSLRGYGTRSYEQYF	TGTGCCAGCAGCCTAAGGGGATATGGGACTCGCTCCTACGAGCAGTACTTC
once	TRBV7-2	TRBJ1-6	.	CASSPRQGGNSPLHF	TGTGCCAGCAGCCCCCGGCAGGGTGGGAATTCACCCCTCCACTTT
.	TRBV28	TRBJ2-1	TRBD2	CASTPAGASYNEQFF	TGTGCCAGCACGCCAGCGGGGGCCTCTTACAATGAGCAGTTCTTC
.	TRBV18	TRBJ1-1	TRBD1	CASSPGTGALNTEAFF	TGTGCCAGCTCACCAGGGACAGGAGCTCTGAACACTGAAGCTTTCTTT
.	TRBV4-3	TRBJ1-1	.	CASSQDATSLGNTEAFF	TGCGCCAGCAGCCAAGATGCCACGTCCCTAGGTAACACTGAAGCTTTCTTT
.	TRBV28	TRBJ2-7	.	CASSSPGLSYEQYF	TGTGCCAGCAGTTCGCCCGGACTCTCCTACGAGCAGTACTTC
.	TRBV7-2	TRBJ2-4	TRBD1	CASSVGAWTGVNIQYF	TGTGCCAGCAGCGTAGGGGCTTGGACAGGGGTAAACATTCAGTACTTC
.	TRBV7-2	TRBJ1-3	.	CASSLRDSSNSGNTIYF	TGTGCCAGCAGCTTACGGGATTCCAGTAACTCTGGAAACACCATATATTTT
.	TRBV6-2/TRBV6-3	TRBJ2-1	.	CASSRLGPEQFF	TGTGCCAGCAGCCGACTAGGTCCCGAGCAGTTCTTC
.	TRBV7-9	TRBJ2-7	.	CASSGRDSYEQYF	TGTGCCAGCAGCGGGCGGGACAGCTACGAGCAGTACTTC
.	TRBV3-1/TRBV3-2	TRBJ1-5	.	CASSHGRSNQPQHF	TGTGCCAGCAGCCATGGGAGGAGCAATCAGCCCCAGCATTTT
.	TRBV12-3/TRBV12-4	TRBJ2-7	TRBD1	CASSQGAPGEQYF	TGTGCCAGCAGTCAGGGGGCTCCCGGCGAGCAGTACTTC
.	TRBV19	TRBJ2-1	TRBD2	CASSNRASGRATNNEQFF	TGTGCCAGTAGTAATCGGGCTAGCGGGAGGGCCACCAACAATGAGCAGTTCTTC
.	TRBV4-3	TRBJ2-2	TRBD2	CASSQDVAGENTGELFF	TGCGCCAGCAGCCAAGACGTAGCGGGAGAGAACACCGGGGAGCTGTTTTTT
.	TRBV5-1	TRBJ2-1	.	CASSPMSGGRNNEQFF	TGCGCCAGCAGCCCAATGTCCGGGGGGCGTAACAATGAGCAGTTCTTC
.	TRBV29-1	TRBJ1-1	TRBD1	CSAKGQGNTEAFF	TGCAGCGCCAAGGGACAGGGGAACACTGAAGCTTTCTTT
.	TRBV6-6	TRBJ1-2	TRBD1	CASRPPTGGSYGYTF	TGTGCCAGCAGGCCACCGACAGGGGGCAGCTATGGCTACACCTTC
.	TRBV6-6	TRBJ1-2	TRBD1	CASSYSRDRLSYGYTF	TGTGCCAGCAGTTACTCCCGGGACAGGTTGAGCTATGGCTACACCTTC
.	TRBV12-3/TRBV12-4	TRBJ1-2	.	CASTFSQRSGYTF	TGTGCCAGCACCTTCAGCCAGAGGAGTGGCTACACCTTC
.	TRBV19	TRBJ1-5	.	CASSILPGAGNQPQHF	TGTGCCAGTAGTATACTGCCAGGGGCGGGCAATCAGCCCCAGCATTTT
.	TRBV19	TRBJ2-1	TRBD2	CASSLGLADHNEQFF	TGTGCCAGTAGTTTGGGACTAGCGGACCACAATGAGCAGTTCTTC
.	TRBV7-8	TRBJ2-2	TRBD2	CASSQGTSGRTGELFF	TGTGCCAGCAGCCAAGGGACTAGCGGGAGGACCGGGGAGCTGTTTTTT
.	TRBV18	TRBJ1-6	.	CASSPMGLRGNSPLHF	TGTGCCAGCTCACCTATGGGCCTCCGGGGGAATTCACCCCTCCACTTT
.	TRBV5-1	TRBJ1-4	TRBD1	CASSLWTGEEKLFF	TGCGCCAGCAGCTTGTGGACAGGGGAAGAAAAACTGTTTTTT
.	TRBV5-8	TRBJ1-5	TRBD1	CASRGTETRFNQPQHF	TGTGCCAGCAGGGGGACAGAAACCCGTTTCAATCAGCCCCAGCATTTT
few	TRBV6-6	TRBJ2-7	.	CASRAGRNEQYF	TGTGCCAGCAGGGCAGGGCGAAACGAGCAGTACTTC
.	TRBV24-1	TRBJ2-3	TRBD2	CATGGRGTDTQYF	TGTGCCACCGGCGGGAGGGGGACAGATACGCAGTATTTT
.	TRBV5-4	TRBJ2-7	.	CASSLTGGLPYEQYF	TGTGCCAGCAGCTTGACCGGCGGGTTGCCCTACGAGCAGTACTTC
.	TRBV30	TRBJ1-1	.	CAWSVRRGPVNTEAFF	TGTGCCTGGAGTGTACGGCGGGGGCCGGTGAACACTGAAGCTTTCTTT
.	TRBV5-5	TRBJ2-3	.	CASSLERGRTDTQYF	TGTGCCAGCAGCTTGGAAAGGGGCCGCACAGATACGCAGTATTTT
.	TRBV24-1	TRBJ2-1	.	CATSGVQGLYNEQFF	TGTGCCACCAGTGGAGTCCAGGGTCTCTACAATGAGCAGTTCTTC
once	TRBV4-3	TRBJ1-2	.	CASSQEPGANYGYTF	TGCGCCAGCAGCCAAGAACCCGGGGCTAACTATGGCTACACCTTC